This passage covers 16 T cell receptor beta chains from one sample sequenced in a study of long-term antiretroviral therapy in people with HIV. With survey level as its setting, the immunoSEQ assay was v3.0. Profiled with immunoSEQ multiplex PCR; TCRdb holds only in-frame clones, not every one. The data show around 28,000 clones, roughly 83% seen once. The specimen was unsorted PBMCs, collected 2.7 to 2.9 years after starting antiretroviral therapy. The receptors were gathered from a young man with HIV.

The V gene is TRBV4-2, the J gene TRBJ1-1, with TRBD1 matching 8 bases. The CDR3 loop spans 14 amino acids. Germline assignment: CDR1 LGHNA and CDR2 YNFKEQ. V shed 3 bases and J 5 bases; nucleotides not matched to a gene: 5. This CDR3 reads CASSQSGGRTEAFF. In DNA form, the CDR3 reads TGTGCCAGCAGCCAGTCAGGGGGCCGGACTGAAGCTTTCTTT.

The rearrangement uses TRBV6-1 and TRBJ1-4; D remains ambiguous. Germline V gene sequence: CDR1 MNHNS, CDR2 SASEGT. The CDR3 consists of 14 residues. Trimming pared 8 bases from V and 3 bases from J, leaving 13 bases between. The CDR3, as DNA: TGTGCCAGCTCTGAATGGATACCTAATGAAAAACTGTTTTTT. It is translated as CASSEWIPNEKLFF.

This clone occurred once. The V call is TRBV5-4, the J call TRBJ1-2, with D perhaps TRBD1 (5 bases). The V end lost 4 bases, the J end lost 8 bases, and 9 bases lay between the germline ends. Germline V lookup: CDR1 SGHNT, CDR2 YYREEE (reference sequence). This CDR3 spans 11 amino acids. DNA for the CDR3: TGTGCCAGCAGCCTCCGGGGGGGCTACACCTTC. Its protein is CASSLRGGYTF.

The rearrangement links TRBV5-1 to TRBJ2-7, with D possibly TRBD1 on 5 matching bases. This CDR3 is built from 15 residues. Germline CDR1 SGHRS, CDR2 YFSETQ. V shed 1 base and J shed 0 bases, with 11 bases lying between them. The CDR3 DNA is TGCGCCAGCAGCTTGACAGGTCGGAGCTCCTACGAGCAGTACTTC. This gives the protein CASSLTGRSSYEQYF. The full variable domain, rest sourced from reference TRBV5-1 and TRBJ2-7, is KAGVTQTPRYLIKTRGQQVTLSCSPISGHRSVSWYQQTPGQGLQFLFEYFSETQRNKGNFPGRFSGRQFSNSRSEMNVSTLELGDSALYLCASSLTGRSSYEQYFGPGTRLTVT.

This chain links TRBV13 with TRBJ1-5; D not resolved. The CDR3 sequence is 14 residues long. Between the trimmed V and J ends, which lost 5 bases and 6 bases, there was a span of 14 bases. In germline, CDR1 is PRHDT, CDR2 FYEKMQ (reference sequence). The CDR3 DNA reads as TGTGCCAGCAGCCTCAATCGCCAACGTCAGCCCCAGCATTTT. It encodes CASSLNRQRQPQHF.

The rearrangement joins TRBV5-1 to TRBJ1-5; 8 bases line up with TRBD1. The CDR3 consists of 15 residues. With 3 bases clipped from V and 2 bases from J, the junction kept 4 bases outside the gene matches. From germline, CDR1 is SGHRS and CDR2 YFSETQ. CDR3 nucleotides: TGCGCCAGCAGCTCGACAGGGGACGGCAATCAGCCCCAGCATTTT. Amino acid sequence: CASSSTGDGNQPQHF.

The chain combines TRBV28 with TRBJ1-4; weak D call: TRBD1 (5 bases). The germline V gene has CDR1 MDHEN and CDR2 SYDVKM. V was trimmed by 6 bases and J by 6 bases, leaving 14 bases between them. The CDR3 loop spans 14 amino acids. CDR3 region: CASSRAPGDEKLFF. In DNA, the CDR3 is TGTGCCAGCAGCAGGGCACCGGGGGATGAAAAACTGTTTTTT.

The rearrangement uses TRBV15 and TRBJ1-6; 7 nucleotides line up with TRBD1. The junction had 10 bases not matched to a gene; V was cut back by 1 base and J by 10 bases. The CDR3 consists of 16 residues. Germline V gives CDR1 LNHNV, CDR2 YYDKDF (reference sequence). The CDR3 here is CATSRGETGPFSPLHF. As DNA, the CDR3 is TGTGCCACCAGCAGAGGGGAGACAGGGCCCTTCTCACCCCTCCACTTT.

The rearrangement joins TRBV11-2 to TRBJ1-6, with 8 positions matching TRBD1. Germline CDR1 is SGHAT and CDR2 is FQNNGV. This CDR3 region has 13 residues. Trimming removed 5 bases from V and 7 bases from J; junction bases left unmatched: 1. This CDR3 reads CASSRDRNSPLHF. The CDR3 DNA reads as TGTGCCAGCAGCCGGGACAGGAATTCACCCCTCCACTTT.

The V and J genes are TRBV6-1 and TRBJ1-2, with unresolved D. The CDR3 runs 12 residues. Germline CDR1 and CDR2: MNHNS and SASEGT. Trimming removed 8 bases from V and 0 bases from J, with 7 bases in between. The CDR3 DNA follows: TGTGCCAGCCGTGGCTCTAACTATGGCTACACCTTC. This encodes CASRGSNYGYTF.

This clone was counted once. V gene TRBV15 combines with J gene TRBJ1-2; no definite D call. V was cut by 6 bases and J by 3 bases, with 11 bases left in between. The CDR3 is 13 residues long. Germline values: CDR1 LNHNV, CDR2 YYDKDF (reference sequence). The chain's CDR3 is CATSAGSHYGYTF. The DNA of the CDR3 is TGTGCCACCAGTGCGGGATCCCACTATGGCTACACCTTC.

The CDR3 here is CASTPAVSSGANVLTF. CDR3 DNA: TGTGCCAGTACCCCGGCAGTTTCCTCTGGGGCCAACGTCCTGACTTTC. The chain joins TRBV19 to TRBJ2-6; D uncertain. V lost 7 bases, J lost 0 bases, and 13 bases lay in between. Germline-derived CDR1 and CDR2 are LNHDA and SQIVND (reference sequence). The CDR3 consists of 16 residues.

This chain links TRBV5-1 with TRBJ1-1; 8 bases align to TRBD1. The CDR3 is 16 residues long. Germline CDR1 is SGHRS and CDR2 is YFSETQ. With V trimmed by 0 bases and J by 0 bases, 4 bases remained unmatched. The CDR3 region is CASSLAGGKMNTEAFF. CDR3 DNA sequence: TGCGCCAGCAGCTTGGCAGGGGGCAAGATGAACACTGAAGCTTTCTTT.

The gene calls are TRBV28 and TRBJ1-2; D not certain. The CDR3 extends over 16 amino acids. Trimming removed 2 bases from V and 0 bases from J, with 13 bases in between. Germline V gene lookup returns CDR1 MDHEN and CDR2 SYDVKM. In DNA form, the CDR3 reads TGTGCCAGCAGTTTAGGGCGCGGCCTCACTAACTATGGCTACACCTTC. This translates into CASSLGRGLTNYGYTF.

J is TRBJ1-6 and V is TRBV7-6; 9 nucleotides agree with TRBD1. The V gene's germline CDR1 is SGHVS and CDR2 FNYEAQ. The CDR3 totals 15 residues. With 4 bases clipped from V and 10 bases from J, the junction kept 8 bases outside the gene matches. In DNA, the CDR3 is TGTGCCAGCAGCTCGGGACAGGGTTTATCGTCACCCCTCCACTTT. Its protein product is CASSSGQGLSSPLHF.

The V call is TRBV5-1, the J call TRBJ1-3; D is unresolved. The CDR3 covers 15 residues. The V gene lost 4 bases and the J gene lost 4 bases, with 15 bases spanning the gap. Germline CDR1 and CDR2: SGHRS and YFSETQ. CDR3 amino acids: CASSPLASGGNTIYF. The CDR3 region has the DNA TGCGCCAGCAGCCCCCTGGCATCGGGGGGAAACACCATATATTTT. The full variable domain, completed using reference TRBV5-1 and TRBJ1-3, is KAGVTQTPRYLIKTRGQQVTLSCSPISGHRSVSWYQQTPGQGLQFLFEYFSETQRNKGNFPGRFSGRQFSNSRSEMNVSTLELGDSALYLCASSPLASGGNTIYFGEGSWLTVV.